This is a list of T cell receptor beta chains from one sample in a study of CD8 T cells in ankylosing spondylitis. TCRdb itself ran the 5' RACE reads through MiXCR, one entry per CDR3 protein. The sample lists under 550,000 distinct CDR3 sequences; 20% to 30% were seen once. The sequencing sample was made of blood, either unsorted or a sorted T cell fraction (not recorded which). These receptors all come from a male donor with ankylosing spondylitis. Both conserved end residues are trimmed from each CDR3. Each record gives: V gene, J gene, CDR3 protein.

TRBV9	TRBJ1-2	ASSPVGQNYGYT
TRBV6-5	TRBJ2-1	ASMFPGRNEQF
TRBV12-3/TRBV12-4	TRBJ2-1	ASSPLADAYNEQF
TRBV20-1	TRBJ2-5	SAGGRLQETQY
TRBV5-5	TRBJ2-1	ASSLAQAHEQF
TRBV7-2	TRBJ1-1	ASSLWGQGINTEAF
TRBV6-1	TRBJ2-3	ASSQGARTDTQY
TRBV25-1	TRBJ2-2	ASSEVLAGGVGELF
TRBV20-1	TRBJ2-7	SARAGGTAEQY
TRBV6-1	TRBJ1-5	ASTEGRSFGQPQH
TRBV12-3/TRBV12-4	TRBJ2-2	TSSFVGKAGANTGELF
TRBV19	TRBJ1-6	ASRDRSGRKSPLH
TRBV20-1	TRBJ1-6	SARQGGNSPLH
TRBV24-1	TRBJ2-5	ATSDVAGAPGETQY
TRBV2	TRBJ2-1	ASSDSRYYNEQF
TRBV5-1	TRBJ1-3	ASSLGTDGNTIY
TRBV27	TRBJ2-1	ASSPGLAGLSSYNEQF
TRBV20-1	TRBJ2-1	SAKQGVVNEQF
TRBV11-2	TRBJ2-2	ASSPPGPSGTGELF
TRBV12-3/TRBV12-4	TRBJ2-3	ASSPGGPEDTQY
TRBV6-1	TRBJ2-1	ASSEVYEQF
TRBV20-1	TRBJ2-3	SATETDTQY
TRBV5-1	TRBJ1-6	ASSKITGTENSPLH
TRBV14	TRBJ2-3	ASSQALAGEDTQY
TRBV20-1	TRBJ2-1	SAVLAGVNEQF